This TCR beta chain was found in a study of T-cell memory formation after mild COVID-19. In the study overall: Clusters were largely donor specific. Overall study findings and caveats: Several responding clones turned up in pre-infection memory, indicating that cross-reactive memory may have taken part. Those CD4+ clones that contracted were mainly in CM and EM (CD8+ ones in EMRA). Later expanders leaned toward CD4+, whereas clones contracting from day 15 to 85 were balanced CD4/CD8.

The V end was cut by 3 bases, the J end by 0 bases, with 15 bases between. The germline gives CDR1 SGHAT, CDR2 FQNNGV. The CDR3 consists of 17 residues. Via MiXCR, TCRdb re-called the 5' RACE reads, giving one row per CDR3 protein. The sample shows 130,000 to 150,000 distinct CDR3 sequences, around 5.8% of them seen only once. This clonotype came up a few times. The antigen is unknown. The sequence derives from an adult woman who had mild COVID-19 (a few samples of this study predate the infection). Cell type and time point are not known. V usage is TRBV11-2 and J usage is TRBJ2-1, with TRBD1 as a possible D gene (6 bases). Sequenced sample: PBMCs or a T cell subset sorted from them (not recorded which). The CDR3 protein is CASSLLGATSSYNEQFF. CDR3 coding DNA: TGTGCCAGCAGCTTGCTGGGGGCGACAAGCTCCTACAATGAGCAGTTCTTC.